Following are 8 T cell receptor beta chains from one sample sequenced in a study of identical twins (dated by TCRdb to 2015 to 2016). Library construction relied on 5' RACE. Sequenced on an Illumina HiSeq 2000. TCRdb cleaned the public reads at Q25 with fastp, built clones with MiXCR and kept in-frame beta chains. Each record represents a unique CDR3 protein, reported with the most common genes and DNA among its rows. This sample is represented by 500,000 to 600,000 distinct CDR3 sequences; 20% to 25% of them were singletons. The ten largest account for 0.91% of the sample. These records were also assigned to another study, of T cells expressing NK-cell markers.

The sequencing sample was made of CD4+ T cells sorted from blood. The receptor set was obtained from a woman aged 18 to 35 in good health.

This chain links TRBV2 with TRBJ2-7, with unresolved D. V was trimmed by 8 bases and J by 0 bases, leaving 14 bases between them. CDR1 is SNHLY, CDR2 FYNNEI, per germline. This CDR3 region has 14 residues. CDR3 DNA: TGTGCCAGCCTCCCGGCGACAAGCTCCTACGAGCAGTACTTC. Protein: CASLPATSSYEQYF. Complete variable domain (other parts from reference TRBV2 and TRBJ2-7): EPEVTQTPSHQVTQMGQEVILRCVPISNHLYFYWYRQILGQKVEFLVSFYNNEISEKSEIFDDQFSVERPDGSNFTLKIRSTKLEDSAMYFCASLPATSSYEQYFGPGTRLTVT.

CDR3 sequence: CASWERTGELFF. DNA of the CDR3: TGTGCCAGCTGGGAAAGGACCGGGGAGCTGTTTTTT. The chain carries TRBV6-2 or TRBV6-3 and TRBJ2-2; no definite D call. CDR3 size: 12 residues. The germline V and J ends were trimmed by 8 bases and 5 bases, with 9 bases remaining between them. CDR1 MNHEY and CDR2 SVGEGT come from the germline V gene.

There are many counts of this clonotype. The chain carries TRBV29-1 and TRBJ1-6, with TRBD1 as a possible D gene (5 bases). The CDR3 is made up of 14 amino acids. Germline loops: CDR1 SQVTM, CDR2 ANQGSEA. Trimming shortened V by 6 bases and J by 7 bases, and 16 bases separated the two germline ends. The CDR3 protein is CSVSYTAGNSPLHF. The DNA of the CDR3 is TGCAGCGTATCCTACACCGCAGGGAATTCACCCCTCCACTTT. Based on the CDR3 plus reference TRBV29-1 and TRBJ1-6, the full variable domain is SAVISQKPSRDICQRGTSLTIQCQVDSQVTMMFWYRQQPGQSLTLIATANQGSEATYESGFVIDKFPISRPNLTFSTLTVSNMSPEDSSIYLCSVSYTAGNSPLHFGNGTRLTVT.

There are a few counts of this clonotype. This chain uses TRBV29-1 with TRBJ1-1; TRBD1 aligns across 11 bases. The CDR3 loop spans 13 amino acids. Germline lookup yields CDR1 SQVTM and CDR2 ANQGSEA. V shed 7 bases and J 5 bases; nucleotides not matched to a gene: 6. This CDR3 reads CSGWTGGQTEAFF. The CDR3, as DNA: TGCAGCGGGTGGACAGGGGGCCAAACTGAAGCTTTCTTT.

The CDR3 loop reads CAWSWGTQNYGYTF. In DNA form, the CDR3 reads TGTGCCTGGAGTTGGGGGACACAGAACTATGGCTACACCTTC. V usage is TRBV30 and J usage is TRBJ1-2; tentatively, D is TRBD1 (6 bases). CDR1 GTSNPN and CDR2 SVGIG come from the germline V gene (reference sequence). Between the trimmed V and J ends, which lost 2 bases and 2 bases, there was a span of 12 bases. The CDR3 totals 14 residues.

The chain has TRBV7-2 and TRBJ2-3, with a possible D match to TRBD2 (5 bases). The CDR3 loop spans 13 amino acids. V lost 5 bases to trimming and J lost 5 bases, with 11 bases between them. Germline CDR1 reads SGHTA; CDR2 reads FQGNSA. CDR3 sequence reads: CASSLGRRDTQYF. As DNA, the CDR3 is TGTGCCAGCAGCCTTGGGAGAAGAGATACGCAGTATTTT.

This chain connects TRBV2 to TRBJ2-3; D call uncertain. Germline assignment: CDR1 SNHLY and CDR2 FYNNEI. The CDR3 has 14 amino acids. Trimming removed 7 bases at V and 0 bases at J, with 11 bases between. CDR3 residues: CASIQLVSTDTQYF. The DNA for the CDR3 is TGTGCCAGCATCCAACTTGTAAGCACAGATACGCAGTATTTT.

The chain couples TRBV20-1 to TRBJ2-5, with no clear D. V lost 6 bases and J 4 bases, leaving 9 bases between the germline ends. The CDR3 spans 11 residues. Germline assignment: CDR1 DFQATT and CDR2 SNEGSKA (reference sequence). The CDR3 is CSANRRETQYF. CDR3 sequence (DNA): TGCAGTGCCAATCGTCGAGAGACCCAGTACTTC.